Listed below are T cell receptor beta chains from one sample, sequenced in a study of cytomegalovirus exposure and HLA in healthy donors. Profiled with immunoSEQ multiplex PCR; TCRdb holds only in-frame clones, not every one. The sample includes about 140,000 clones, around 75% of them seen just once. The specimen was PBMCs. The source is a female donor in good health and CMV-seronegative. Both conserved end residues are part of each CDR3. A D gene is named only where the DNA matches it firmly. The size field is filled for only some rows; it gives once, few, many or a size class.

- TRBJ2-1 11 TRBV20-1 TRBD2 TGCAGTGCCGGGACTAGAGATGAGCAGTTCTTC CSAGTRDEQFF
- TRBJ2-1 16 TRBV29-1 TRBD2 TGCAGCGTTGAGTCCCGGGCGGGAGGCCTCTACAATGAGCAGTTCTTC CSVESRAGGLYNEQFF
- TRBJ2-7 15 TRBV4-2 - TGTGCCAGCAGCCAACTACAATCAGGGTTTTTCGAGCAGTACTTC CASSQLQSGFFEQYF
few TRBJ2-5 12 TRBV2 TRBD1 TGTGCCAGTGACAGGGAACAAGAGACCCAGTACTTC CASDREQETQYF
few TRBJ2-4 12 TRBV28 - TGTGCCAGCAGTTTACCAGAAAACATTCAGTACTTC CASSLPENIQYF
- TRBJ2-7 14 TRBV13 TRBD2 TGTGCCAGCAGCCGCGGGGGTTATAGTTACGAGCAGTACTTC CASSRGGYSYEQYF
- TRBJ1-5 14 TRBV4-2 - TGTGCCAGCAGCCAAAGCGTGGGCAATCAGCCCCAGCATTTT CASSQSVGNQPQHF
- TRBJ1-4 16 TRBV5-6 - TGTGCCAGCAGCCTTAACCTTCAGGGGAATGTACAAAAACTGTTTTTT CASSLNLQGNVQKLFF
- TRBJ2-2 16 TRBV11-2 TRBD2 TGTGCCAGCAGCCCCATAGCGGGAGGGCGGGCCGGGGAGCTGTTTTTT CASSPIAGGRAGELFF
- TRBJ2-1 15 TRBV19 TRBD1 TGTGCCAGTAGTAGGACAGGGGGTGGGATCAATGAGCAGTTCTTC CASSRTGGGINEQFF
- TRBJ1-1 15 TRBV28 - TGTGCCAGCAGTCCTTCGACAGTCATGAACACTGAAGCTTTCTTT CASSPSTVMNTEAFF
- TRBJ2-4 16 TRBV30 TRBD2 TGTGCCTGGAGTGGTGAGAGACTAGCAGCCAAAAACATTCAGTACTTC CAWSGERLAAKNIQYF
- TRBJ1-1 14 TRBV5-1 TRBD1 TGCGCCAGCAGTTCGACAGGGGTGAACACTGAAGCTTTCTTT CASSSTGVNTEAFF
once TRBJ1-2 14 TRBV27 TRBD1 TGTGCCAGCAGTTCACCCGGGACAGACTATGGCTACACCTTC CASSSPGTDYGYTF
- TRBJ2-7 15 TRBV4-1 TRBD1 TGCGCCAGCAGCCAAAAGGACAGGGGCTCCTACGAGCAGTACTTC CASSQKDRGSYEQYF
- TRBJ1-1 13 TRBV2 - TGTGCCAGCAGAGCGACCGAGAACACTGAAGCTTTCTTT CASRATENTEAFF
- TRBJ1-5 15 TRBV19 - TGTGCCAGTAGTATAGTCGGGGATAGCAATCAGCCCCAGCATTTT CASSIVGDSNQPQHF
- TRBJ1-5 16 TRBV10-3 TRBD1 TGTGCCATCCTTGGACAGGACCTATATAGCAATCAGCCCCAGCATTTT CAILGQDLYSNQPQHF
- TRBJ1-2 12 TRBV29-1 TRBD1 TGCAGCGCCTTTCAGGGGGCGGGGGGCTACACCTTC CSAFQGAGGYTF
- TRBJ2-7 14 TRBV7-9 TRBD2 TGTGCCAGCAGCTTAGGAGCGGGAGAGGCTAAGCAGTACTTC CASSLGAGEAKQYF
- TRBJ2-7 14 TRBV5-6 - TGTGCCAGCAGCTGGGAGGGGGTGGGAGGCGAGCAGTACTTC CASSWEGVGGEQYF
- TRBJ1-3 13 TRBV29-1 - TGCAGCGTGCTAGGGGGTTCTGGAAACACCATATATTTT CSVLGGSGNTIYF
- TRBJ2-1 16 TRBV5-4 - TGTGCCAGCAGCTTGGGGGGCACGAGCTCCTACAATGAGCAGTTCTTC CASSLGGTSSYNEQFF
- TRBJ2-7 13 TRBV19 - TGTGCCAGTAGGCACGGCGGAGGGCACGAGCAGTACTTC CASRHGGGHEQYF
- TRBJ2-5 13 TRBV29-1 - TGCAGCGTTTTCAGGGGAGGGGAAGAGACCCAGTACTTC CSVFRGGEETQYF